This is a list of T cell receptor beta chains from one sample in a study of type 1 regulatory T cells. TCRdb itself ran the reads through MiXCR, one entry per CDR3 protein. The data contain 60,000 to 70,000 distinct CDR3 sequences, just under 50% of them singletons. Their specific antigens are unknown. Input material: cultured non-Tr1 T cells, either the whole culture or a sorted T cell fraction (not recorded which). The receptors were sampled from a human donor in good health. The CDR3 runs from the conserved cysteine through the conserved F or W. The D gene is left open where the match is weak. Size values are once, few and many counts, or a class for expanded clones, and some rows have none.

v_call: TRBV30; d_call: .; clone_size: .; j_call: TRBJ2-1; cdr3_nt: TGTGCCTGGAGTGACGGGAACTACAATGAGCAGTTCTTC; cdr3_aa: CAWSDGNYNEQFF
v_call: TRBV5-6; d_call: .; clone_size: few; j_call: TRBJ1-1; cdr3_nt: TGTGCCAGCAGCTGGGACCCCGACACTGAAGCTTTCTTT; cdr3_aa: CASSWDPDTEAFF
v_call: TRBV6-1; d_call: TRBD1; clone_size: .; j_call: TRBJ2-7; cdr3_nt: TGTGCCAGCAGTGAAGTTGGCGGACAGGGCTACGAGCAGTACTTC; cdr3_aa: CASSEVGGQGYEQYF
v_call: TRBV5-1; d_call: TRBD1; clone_size: few; j_call: TRBJ1-1; cdr3_nt: TGCGCCAGCAGCTTGAGGGTCCAGGGGGATACTGAAGCTTTCTTT; cdr3_aa: CASSLRVQGDTEAFF
v_call: TRBV2; d_call: .; clone_size: .; j_call: TRBJ1-1; cdr3_nt: TGTGCCACACAGGGCGGGGGCTACACTGAAGCTTTCTTT; cdr3_aa: CATQGGGYTEAFF
v_call: TRBV7-9; d_call: TRBD1; clone_size: .; j_call: TRBJ1-5; cdr3_nt: TGTGCCAGCAGCTCGACAGGGGCGGGGATCGGCAATCAGCCCCAGCATTTT; cdr3_aa: CASSSTGAGIGNQPQHF
v_call: TRBV20-1; d_call: TRBD2; clone_size: .; j_call: TRBJ2-2; cdr3_nt: TGCAGTGCTGGGGGGGGGAACACCGGGGAGCTGTTTTTT; cdr3_aa: CSAGGGNTGELFF
v_call: TRBV6-2/TRBV6-3; d_call: .; clone_size: .; j_call: TRBJ1-2; cdr3_nt: TGTGCCAGCAGTTACTCATCAGGAGGCTATGGCTACACCTTC; cdr3_aa: CASSYSSGGYGYTF
v_call: TRBV6-1; d_call: .; clone_size: .; j_call: TRBJ2-2; cdr3_nt: TGTGCCAGCAGTGAGACATTGACGAACACCGGGGAGCTGTTTTTT; cdr3_aa: CASSETLTNTGELFF
v_call: TRBV3-1; d_call: .; clone_size: .; j_call: TRBJ2-1; cdr3_nt: TGTGCCAGCAGCCATAGTCCGGCCAGGCCGTACTCTGAGCAGTTCTTC; cdr3_aa: CASSHSPARPYSEQFF
v_call: TRBV28; d_call: .; clone_size: .; j_call: TRBJ1-1; cdr3_nt: TGTGCCAGTAGCCGAACCCCAGGGCGGGAAGCTTTCTTT; cdr3_aa: CASSRTPGREAFF
v_call: TRBV5-1; d_call: TRBD1; clone_size: .; j_call: TRBJ2-5; cdr3_nt: TGCGCCAGCAGCTCCGGACAGGGCCAAGAGACCCAGTACTTC; cdr3_aa: CASSSGQGQETQYF
v_call: TRBV5-1; d_call: TRBD2; clone_size: .; j_call: TRBJ2-2; cdr3_nt: TGCGCCAGCAGCTTGAGTGGGGGGGCGAACACCGGGGAGCTGTTTTTT; cdr3_aa: CASSLSGGANTGELFF
v_call: TRBV20-1; d_call: .; clone_size: few; j_call: TRBJ1-3; cdr3_nt: TGCAGTGCCGTCGGTATCGATCGAAACACCATATATTTT; cdr3_aa: CSAVGIDRNTIYF
v_call: TRBV12-3/TRBV12-4; d_call: TRBD1; clone_size: .; j_call: TRBJ1-4; cdr3_nt: TGTGCCAGCAGGCCCGGGACAGGTGGAGAAAAACTGTTTTTT; cdr3_aa: CASRPGTGGEKLFF
v_call: TRBV20-1; d_call: .; clone_size: .; j_call: TRBJ1-2; cdr3_nt: TGCAGTGCTAGAAGGGCCGGGGGAGGCTACACCTTC; cdr3_aa: CSARRAGGGYTF
v_call: TRBV11-1; d_call: .; clone_size: .; j_call: TRBJ2-2; cdr3_nt: TGTGCCAGCAGCCAAAGACGGGCGAACACCGGGGAGCTGTTTTTT; cdr3_aa: CASSQRRANTGELFF
v_call: TRBV24-1; d_call: TRBD1; clone_size: few; j_call: TRBJ1-1; cdr3_nt: TGTGCCACCAGTGATCCCGGGACAGGGAACACTGAAGCTTTCTTT; cdr3_aa: CATSDPGTGNTEAFF
v_call: TRBV10-3; d_call: TRBD2; clone_size: .; j_call: TRBJ2-3; cdr3_nt: TGTGCCATCAGCGGGACTAGCGGGCGCACAGATACGCAGTATTTT; cdr3_aa: CAISGTSGRTDTQYF
v_call: TRBV6-1; d_call: .; clone_size: .; j_call: TRBJ1-6; cdr3_nt: TGTGCCAGCAGTGAAGAGAAGAGGGCGCGACACTTT; cdr3_aa: CASSEEKRARHF
v_call: TRBV10-3; d_call: TRBD2; clone_size: .; j_call: TRBJ2-7; cdr3_nt: TGTGCCATCAGTCAAATCACTACTAGCGGGAGTTACGAGCAGTACTTC; cdr3_aa: CAISQITTSGSYEQYF
v_call: TRBV6-6; d_call: .; clone_size: .; j_call: TRBJ1-2; cdr3_nt: TGTGCCAGCGGAGGGAACTATGGCTACACCTTC; cdr3_aa: CASGGNYGYTF
v_call: TRBV20-1; d_call: .; clone_size: .; j_call: TRBJ2-5; cdr3_nt: TGCAGTGCCGACCCGCGTGGGGAGACCCAGTACTTC; cdr3_aa: CSADPRGETQYF
v_call: TRBV11-2; d_call: .; clone_size: .; j_call: TRBJ2-2; cdr3_nt: TGTGCCAGCAGCTTCACCGGGGGGCTGTTTTTT; cdr3_aa: CASSFTGGLFF
v_call: TRBV20-1; d_call: .; clone_size: .; j_call: TRBJ2-3; cdr3_nt: TGCAGTGCTAGAGCCCCGACTAGCACAGATACGCAGTATTTT; cdr3_aa: CSARAPTSTDTQYF
v_call: TRBV12-3/TRBV12-4; d_call: TRBD1; clone_size: .; j_call: TRBJ2-2; cdr3_nt: TGTGCCAGCAGTTCGCGACAGGGTGCCCTTCTGGCCGGGGAGCTGTTTTTT; cdr3_aa: CASSSRQGALLAGELFF
v_call: TRBV4-1; d_call: .; clone_size: few; j_call: TRBJ2-2; cdr3_nt: TGCGCCAGCAGCCAGCAGGGCCAGTCAAACACCGGGGAGCTGTTTTTT; cdr3_aa: CASSQQGQSNTGELFF
v_call: TRBV18; d_call: .; clone_size: .; j_call: TRBJ2-3; cdr3_nt: TGTGCCAGCTCACCACCACCAGGGGATACGCAGTATTTT; cdr3_aa: CASSPPPGDTQYF
v_call: TRBV7-2; d_call: TRBD1; clone_size: .; j_call: TRBJ2-3; cdr3_nt: TGTGCCAGCACCCCACCGGGACAGGGAACAGATACGCAGTATTTT; cdr3_aa: CASTPPGQGTDTQYF
v_call: TRBV3-1; d_call: TRBD2; clone_size: .; j_call: TRBJ2-4; cdr3_nt: TGTGCCAGCAGCCAAGATCGCCCTAGCGGGGGGCGGGTAGCCAAAAACATTCAGTACTTC; cdr3_aa: CASSQDRPSGGRVAKNIQYF
v_call: TRBV29-1; d_call: TRBD2; clone_size: .; j_call: TRBJ2-5; cdr3_nt: TGCAGCGTTGACGGGACTAGCGGGCAAGAGACCCAGTACTTC; cdr3_aa: CSVDGTSGQETQYF
v_call: TRBV6-5; d_call: TRBD2; clone_size: few; j_call: TRBJ2-7; cdr3_nt: TGTGCCAGCAGTTACAGGCTAGCGGGGGCCCTACCAAAGACCTACGAGCAGTACTTC; cdr3_aa: CASSYRLAGALPKTYEQYF
v_call: TRBV6-1; d_call: .; clone_size: once; j_call: TRBJ2-1; cdr3_nt: TGTGCCAGCAGTGGGCAGGGCCTTAGTAATGAGCAGTTCTTC; cdr3_aa: CASSGQGLSNEQFF
v_call: TRBV5-1; d_call: .; clone_size: .; j_call: TRBJ2-3; cdr3_nt: TGCGCCAGCAGCTTGGGGCGGCAGGGGGGTTTCACAGATACGCAGTATTTT; cdr3_aa: CASSLGRQGGFTDTQYF
v_call: TRBV9; d_call: .; clone_size: .; j_call: TRBJ2-2; cdr3_nt: TGTGCCAGCAGCGTAACGAACACCGGGGAGCTGTTTTTT; cdr3_aa: CASSVTNTGELFF
v_call: TRBV4-3; d_call: TRBD1; clone_size: few; j_call: TRBJ2-2; cdr3_nt: TGCGCCAGCAGCCAAGATTCAGGGGGCACCGGGGAGCTGTTTTTT; cdr3_aa: CASSQDSGGTGELFF
v_call: TRBV6-1; d_call: .; clone_size: .; j_call: TRBJ2-1; cdr3_nt: TGTGCCAGCAGTGACTACGGACTCAACAATGAGCAGTTCTTC; cdr3_aa: CASSDYGLNNEQFF
v_call: TRBV12-3/TRBV12-4; d_call: .; clone_size: .; j_call: TRBJ2-2; cdr3_nt: TGTGCCAGCAGTTTTTTGATATCAGCCACCGGGGAGCTGTTTTTT; cdr3_aa: CASSFLISATGELFF
v_call: TRBV7-9; d_call: .; clone_size: .; j_call: TRBJ1-1; cdr3_nt: TGTGCCAGCAGCTTATATAAGGGGCCGGGGACTGAAGCTTTCTTT; cdr3_aa: CASSLYKGPGTEAFF
v_call: TRBV20-1; d_call: .; clone_size: .; j_call: TRBJ2-6; cdr3_nt: TGCAGTGCTAGAGATGGTCAAACAGTCACGCGTACTGGGGCCAACGTCCTGACTTTC; cdr3_aa: CSARDGQTVTRTGANVLTF
v_call: TRBV18; d_call: .; clone_size: .; j_call: TRBJ1-2; cdr3_nt: TGTGCCAGCTCACCATCACAAGTTAACTATGGCTACACCTTC; cdr3_aa: CASSPSQVNYGYTF
v_call: TRBV19; d_call: .; clone_size: .; j_call: TRBJ2-1; cdr3_nt: TGTGCCAGTAGTATAAATAAAAACGGGGCCGATGAGCAGTTCTTC; cdr3_aa: CASSINKNGADEQFF
v_call: TRBV7-2; d_call: .; clone_size: few; j_call: TRBJ2-7; cdr3_nt: TGTGCCAGCAGCGGACGAGGTTACGAGCAGTACTTC; cdr3_aa: CASSGRGYEQYF
v_call: TRBV27; d_call: .; clone_size: .; j_call: TRBJ1-2; cdr3_nt: TGTGCCAGCAGTCGGGGCGGGAGGGGAGACTATGGCTACACCTTC; cdr3_aa: CASSRGGRGDYGYTF
v_call: TRBV20-1; d_call: .; clone_size: .; j_call: TRBJ2-5; cdr3_nt: TGCAGTGCTAGAGATTGGCAGCAAGAGACCCAGTACTTC; cdr3_aa: CSARDWQQETQYF
v_call: TRBV7-8; d_call: .; clone_size: .; j_call: TRBJ1-2; cdr3_nt: TGTGCCAGCAGCATGCTGACACGAGAATATGGCTACACCTTC; cdr3_aa: CASSMLTREYGYTF
v_call: TRBV2; d_call: .; clone_size: .; j_call: TRBJ2-2; cdr3_nt: TGTGCCAGCCGGGAAGGAACCGGGGAGCTGTTTTTT; cdr3_aa: CASREGTGELFF
v_call: TRBV5-4; d_call: TRBD2; clone_size: .; j_call: TRBJ2-2; cdr3_nt: TGTGCCAGCAGCACGCAAGGACTAGCTGTGAACACCGGGGAGCTGTTTTTT; cdr3_aa: CASSTQGLAVNTGELFF
v_call: TRBV20-1; d_call: TRBD2; clone_size: .; j_call: TRBJ2-2; cdr3_nt: TGCAGTGCTATGACTAGCGGGGGGGTTGACGGGGAGCTGTTTTTT; cdr3_aa: CSAMTSGGVDGELFF
v_call: TRBV4-1; d_call: TRBD1; clone_size: .; j_call: TRBJ1-2; cdr3_nt: TGCGCCAGCAGCCAAACCCGGGACAGGGGGGGATCGGCTGGCTACACCTTC; cdr3_aa: CASSQTRDRGGSAGYTF
v_call: TRBV7-6; d_call: .; clone_size: .; j_call: TRBJ2-5; cdr3_nt: TGTGCCAGCAGCGCATTATTAACAGAGACCCAGTACTTC; cdr3_aa: CASSALLTETQYF
v_call: TRBV5-1; d_call: TRBD1; clone_size: few; j_call: TRBJ2-7; cdr3_nt: TGCGCCAGCAGCCCGACGGACAGGGTCGCGCAGTACTTC; cdr3_aa: CASSPTDRVAQYF